These T cell receptor beta chains were read from a single sample in a study of blood T cell repertoires in COVID-19. Here immunoSEQ multiplex PCR was the method, and the copy in TCRdb shows in-frame clones only, minus some. The sample includes approximately 320,000 clones, just under 90% of them seen just once. The sequencing sample was made of peripheral blood. The receptors shown here come from a woman between 25 and 40 years old with COVID-19, enrolled during active disease. CDR3s include the opening cysteine and the closing phenylalanine or tryptophan. A D gene is named only where the DNA matches it firmly. Some rows mark clone size as missing; the rest say once, few, many or name a class of expanded clone.

v_gene	d_gene	j_gene	abundance	CDR3aa	CDR3nt
TRBV30	TRBD2	TRBJ2-7	few	CAWSASGGASEQYF	TGTGCCTGGAGTGCTAGCGGGGGGGCTAGCGAGCAGTACTTC
TRBV4-1	-	TRBJ2-7	few	CASSQDRPGEQYF	TGCGCCAGCAGCCAAGATCGCCCGGGGGAGCAGTACTTC
TRBV3-1/TRBV3-2	-	TRBJ1-6	once	CASSRSTGTRTSPLHF	TGTGCCAGCAGCCGCTCAACCGGGACACGGACATCACCCCTCCACTTT
TRBV4-1	TRBD2	TRBJ2-5	-	CASSQGVSGGETQYF	TGCGCCAGCAGCCAAGGGGTCAGCGGGGGAGAGACCCAGTACTTC
TRBV3-1/TRBV3-2	-	TRBJ1-2	-	CASSQARDGYTF	TGTGCCAGCAGCCAAGCGAGGGATGGCTACACCTTC
TRBV3-1/TRBV3-2	TRBD1	TRBJ1-5	-	CASSLGQFNQPQHF	TGTGCCAGCAGCCTGGGACAGTTCAATCAGCCCCAGCATTTT
TRBV6-1	-	TRBJ1-1	-	CASSEIPRQGTEAFF	TGTGCCAGCAGTGAAATACCCCGTCAGGGGACTGAAGCTTTCTTT
TRBV5-5	-	TRBJ2-1	-	CASSLVGAPDSGEQFF	TGTGCCAGCAGCTTGGTTGGAGCTCCTGATTCAGGGGAGCAGTTCTTC
TRBV5-8	-	TRBJ1-5	-	CASSIIRLNQPQHF	TGTGCCAGCAGCATAATCAGGTTAAATCAGCCCCAGCATTTT
TRBV5-4	TRBD1	TRBJ2-1	once	CASSWDSSYNEQFF	TGTGCCAGCAGCTGGGACAGCTCCTACAATGAGCAGTTCTTC
TRBV3-1/TRBV3-2	-	TRBJ1-3	-	CASSPQPGVSGNTIYF	TGTGCCAGCAGCCCCCAGCCAGGGGTCTCTGGAAACACCATATATTTT
TRBV5-4	TRBD2	TRBJ2-3	-	CASSTAGGIDTQYF	TGTGCCAGCAGCACAGCGGGGGGTATAGATACGCAGTATTTT
TRBV6-1	-	TRBJ1-6	-	CASSDRGTVYNSPLHF	TGTGCCAGCAGTGACAGGGGAACCGTTTATAATTCACCCCTCCACTTT
TRBV18	-	TRBJ1-2	-	CASSPLGEGGSLFNSGYTF	TGTGCCAGCTCACCACTCGGCGAGGGAGGGTCTCTTTTCAATTCAGGCTACACCTTC
TRBV28	-	TRBJ1-2	-	CASTFRGIPLYYGYTF	TGTGCCAGCACCTTCAGGGGAATCCCCCTGTACTATGGCTACACCTTC
TRBV13	TRBD1	TRBJ2-7	-	CASSFPGQGRDEQYF	TGTGCCAGCAGCTTCCCGGGACAGGGTAGGGACGAGCAGTACTTC
TRBV6-5	TRBD2	TRBJ2-5	-	CASSARGAQYF	TGTGCCAGCAGCGCCCGGGGGGCCCAGTACTTC
TRBV5-1	-	TRBJ1-4	-	CASRMEGFSTNEKLFF	TGCGCCAGCAGAATGGAGGGTTTCTCAACTAATGAAAAACTGTTTTTT
TRBV18	TRBD1	TRBJ1-6	-	CASSPVTGASPLHF	TGTGCCAGCTCACCAGTGACAGGGGCATCACCCCTCCACTTT
TRBV28	-	TRBJ1-3	-	CASSLGGRSSGNTIYF	TGTGCCAGCAGTTTAGGTGGCCGGAGCTCTGGAAACACCATATATTTT
TRBV10-2	-	TRBJ2-1	-	CASSDRRGNAEEQFF	TGCGCCAGCAGTGATCGGCGGGGCAATGCTGAAGAGCAGTTCTTC
TRBV4-1	-	TRBJ1-3	-	CASSHGELNSGNTIYF	TGCGCCAGCAGCCACGGGGAACTTAACTCTGGAAACACCATATATTTT
TRBV30	-	TRBJ1-1	-	CAWSVTGFEAFF	TGTGCCTGGAGTGTAACAGGCTTTGAAGCTTTCTTT
TRBV7-9	-	TRBJ1-2	-	CASSFRGAYGYTF	TGTGCCAGCAGCTTCCGGGGAGCCTATGGCTACACCTTC
TRBV16	-	TRBJ2-3	once	CASPPGAPDGTDTQYF	TGTGCCAGCCCCCCCGGTGCCCCCGACGGGACAGATACGCAGTATTTT
TRBV4-2	TRBD2	TRBJ2-1	-	CASSQTLAGGQFDEQFF	TGTGCCAGCAGCCAAACGCTAGCGGGGGGGCAGTTCGATGAGCAGTTCTTC
TRBV2	TRBD2	TRBJ2-7	few	CASSEVWGGEQYF	TGTGCCAGCAGTGAAGTCTGGGGGGGCGAGCAGTACTTC
TRBV27	-	TRBJ1-1	-	CASSFTGSDTEAFF	TGTGCCAGCAGCTTTACAGGATCGGACACTGAAGCTTTCTTT
TRBV7-6	TRBD1	TRBJ2-2	-	CASSFTRQGGARAGELFF	TGTGCCAGCAGCTTCACTCGACAGGGTGGCGCAAGGGCCGGGGAGCTGTTTTTT
TRBV10-1	TRBD1	TRBJ2-1	-	CASRLTGGHEQFF	TGCGCCAGCAGATTGACAGGGGGCCATGAGCAGTTCTTC
TRBV5-1	TRBD2	TRBJ2-2	-	CASSGGRNTGELFF	TGCGCCAGCTCGGGGGGGAGGAACACCGGGGAGCTGTTTTTT
TRBV27	-	TRBJ1-2	few	CASSLGFMNSYYGYTF	TGTGCCAGCAGTTTAGGTTTTATGAACAGCTACTATGGCTACACCTTC
TRBV7-9	TRBD1	TRBJ2-2	-	CASSRRDSLAGELFF	TGTGCCAGCAGCCGACGGGACAGTTTGGCCGGGGAGCTGTTTTTT
TRBV18	-	TRBJ1-2	-	CASSPGTHYGYTF	TGTGCCAGCTCACCAGGGACTCACTATGGCTACACCTTC
TRBV5-1	-	TRBJ1-2	-	CASSFGQRNGYTF	TGCGCCAGCAGCTTTGGACAGAGGAACGGCTACACCTTC
TRBV6-4	TRBD1	TRBJ1-3	-	CASSEVLRDRSSGNTIYF	TGTGCCAGCAGTGAGGTTCTTCGGGACAGATCTTCTGGAAACACCATATATTTT
TRBV7-9	-	TRBJ1-1	-	CASSLAGQNTEAFF	TGTGCCAGCAGCTTAGCCGGACAGAACACTGAAGCTTTCTTT
TRBV6-6	-	TRBJ2-1	once	CASSPASPSYNEQFF	TGTGCCAGCAGCCCAGCTAGTCCCTCCTACAATGAGCAGTTCTTC
TRBV7-6	TRBD2	TRBJ2-2	-	CASSPETSGHTGELFF	TGTGCCAGCAGCCCGGAGACTAGCGGACACACCGGGGAGCTGTTTTTT
TRBV4-1	-	TRBJ1-1	-	CASSQGPRTTAFF	TGCGCCAGCAGCCAAGGACCCAGGACTACAGCTTTCTTT
TRBV7-9	-	TRBJ1-1	few	CASSLGSNGEAFF	TGTGCCAGCAGCTTGGGCAGTAATGGTGAAGCTTTCTTT
TRBV23-1	TRBD1	TRBJ1-2	-	CASRDRGGRGYGYTF	TGCGCCAGCAGGGACAGGGGAGGGAGAGGCTATGGCTACACCTTC
TRBV11-2	-	TRBJ2-3	once	CASSLGPPSGYGTDTQYF	TGTGCCAGCAGCTTAGGGCCTCCAAGCGGGTATGGCACAGATACGCAGTATTTT
TRBV9	TRBD2	TRBJ2-7	once	CASSVSGTSGGAIYEQYF	TGTGCCAGCAGCGTATCGGGCACTAGCGGGGGGGCTATCTACGAGCAGTACTTC
TRBV27	-	TRBJ2-3	once	CASSLNYRGASGVGTDTQYF	TGTGCCAGCAGTTTAAATTACAGGGGGGCTAGCGGGGTGGGCACAGATACGCAGTATTTT
TRBV1	-	TRBJ1-5	once	CTSSQGYRSQPQHF	TGCACCAGCAGCCAAGGGTATAGAAGTCAGCCCCAGCATTTT
TRBV2	TRBD1	TRBJ2-1	once	CASSGGGEQFF	TGTGCCAGCAGTGGAGGGGGCGAGCAGTTCTTC
TRBV6-1	TRBD2	TRBJ2-3	-	CASSEAYISGGDTQYF	TGTGCCAGCAGTGAAGCGTATATTTCGGGGGGGGATACGCAGTATTTT
TRBV7-9	TRBD1	TRBJ2-3	-	CASSFRDSPTDTQYF	TGTGCCAGCAGCTTTCGGGACAGCCCCACAGATACGCAGTATTTT
TRBV10-2	-	TRBJ1-1	-	CASSESPGAMNTEAFF	TGCGCCAGCAGTGAGTCGCCAGGCGCTATGAACACTGAAGCTTTCTTT
TRBV7-2	-	TRBJ1-5	-	CASSFINGLLQPQHF	TGTGCCAGCAGCTTCATTAACGGGTTACTCCAGCCCCAGCATTTT